One sample yielded the 17 T cell receptor beta chains listed below, sequenced in a study of cytomegalovirus exposure and HLA in healthy donors. The PCR contained 60 Vbeta and 13 Jbeta primers. Profiling relied on immunoSEQ multiplex PCR, and the TCRdb table lists in-frame clones only, not all of them. The sample shows about 82,000 clones, and 1.1% sits with its ten largest clones. The sample taken for sequencing was PBMCs. These TCRs come from a woman in her twenties or thirties in good health and CMV-seronegative.

The chain employs TRBV6-5 and TRBJ2-2, with a weak D call TRBD2 (5 bases). The V end was cut by 8 bases, the J end by 6 bases, with 16 bases between. This CDR3 is built from 14 residues. Germline-derived CDR1 and CDR2 are MNHEY and SVGAGI. CDR3 sequence: CASGPRRPPGELFF. As DNA, the CDR3 is TGTGCCAGCGGACCACGGAGGCCCCCCGGGGAGCTGTTTTTT.

V and J are TRBV7-9 and TRBJ1-2; a weak D match, TRBD1 (5 bases). Germline V CDR1 and CDR2: SEHNR, FQNEAQ (reference sequence). This CDR3 has 15 amino acids. V gave up 5 bases and J gave up 2 bases, with 15 bases separating them. CDR3 in DNA: TGTGCCAGCAGCCCGGTGGGGGGGTCGAACTATGGCTACACCTTC. This translates into CASSPVGGSNYGYTF. Filled out from reference TRBV7-9 and TRBJ1-2, the complete variable domain reads DTGVSQNPRHKITKRGQNVTFRCDPISEHNRLYWYRQTLGQGPEFLTYFQNEAQLEKSRLLSDRFSAERPKGSFSTLEIQRTEQGDSAMYLCASSPVGGSNYGYTFGSGTRLTVV.

The chain links TRBV6-6 to TRBJ2-5; D not resolved. The J call may be incorrect, as the DNA end agrees better with TRBJ2-7. CDR1 is MNHNY, CDR2 SVGAGI, per germline (reference sequence). The CDR3 sequence is 14 residues long. CDR3 nucleotides: TGTGCCAGCAGTTATTCTTTTAGCTCCTACGAGCAGTACTTC. Translated, it gives CASSYSFSSYEQYF.

The gene calls are TRBV5-1 and TRBJ2-4; 7 positions match TRBD2. The germline gives CDR1 SGHRS, CDR2 YFSETQ. This CDR3 spans 13 amino acids. V trimming: 4 bases; J trimming: 14 bases; junction bases outside the gene matches: 12. CDR3 DNA: TGCGCCAGCAGCAGGGGACGGGAGGCGGAAAAGTACTTC. Amino acids: CASSRGREAEKYF. The variable domain in full, with the rest retrieved from reference TRBV5-1 and TRBJ2-4, is KAGVTQTPRYLIKTRGQQVTLSCSPISGHRSVSWYQQTPGQGLQFLFEYFSETQRNKGNFPGRFSGRQFSNSRSEMNVSTLELGDSALYLCASSRGREAEKYFGAGTRLSVL.

The V and J genes are TRBV9 and TRBJ1-1, with 8 bases aligning to TRBD1. CDR3 size: 13 residues. The germline gives CDR1 SGDLS, CDR2 YYNGEE. The ends lost 3 bases at V and 4 bases at J; junction bases unmatched: 2. CDR3 sequence: CASSAQGGTEAFF. Written as DNA, the CDR3 is TGTGCCAGCAGCGCACAGGGGGGCACTGAAGCTTTCTTT.

The chain employs TRBV5-1 and TRBJ1-2, with D perhaps matching TRBD1 (5 bases). Germline loops: CDR1 SGHRS, CDR2 YFSETQ. V lost 0 bases to trimming and J lost 3 bases, with 12 bases between them. CDR3 length: 15 amino acids. CDR3 DNA sequence: TGCGCCAGCAGCTTGGAGGTGGGGCTGGACTATGGCTACACCTTC. It codes for CASSLEVGLDYGYTF.

The rearrangement joins TRBV6-6 to TRBJ2-7; 7 positions agree with TRBD1. Germline V gene lookup returns CDR1 MNHNY and CDR2 SVGAGI (reference sequence). The CDR3 contains 15 residues. J gave up 4 bases and V 4 bases, and 10 bases lay outside the gene matches. As DNA, the CDR3 is TGTGCCAGCAGTTTCTTGGGACAGCCTCTATACGAGCAGTACTTC. Protein product: CASSFLGQPLYEQYF.

The chain recombines TRBV6-1 with TRBJ2-7, with 7 positions matching TRBD1. CDR1 is MNHNS and CDR2 is SASEGT in the germline V gene. This CDR3 contains 14 residues. V lost 6 bases and J lost 2; bases outside the gene matches: 7. The CDR3 is CASRQRDSAYEQYF. The CDR3 DNA sequence: TGTGCCAGCAGGCAAAGGGACAGCGCCTACGAGCAGTACTTC.

This chain joins TRBV4-1 and TRBJ1-2; D uncertain. V dropped 0 bases and J dropped 3 bases, with 11 bases sitting between them. Germline CDR1 and CDR2: MGHRA and YSYEKL. The CDR3 contains 15 residues. The chain's CDR3 is CASSQDVTAYYGYTF. The CDR3 nucleotides are TGCGCCAGCAGCCAAGATGTAACAGCCTACTATGGCTACACCTTC.

The rearrangement joins TRBV15 to TRBJ1-1; D uncertain. This CDR3 comprises 15 residues. CDR1 and CDR2 (germline): LNHNV, YYDKDF (reference sequence). Between the trimmed V and J ends, which lost 5 bases and 1 base, there was a span of 14 bases. CDR3 protein: CATSGLDGGNTEAFF. CDR3 coding DNA: TGTGCCACCAGCGGATTGGACGGAGGGAACACTGAAGCTTTCTTT.

The chain's CDR3 is CATSRDWTSEAFF. The CDR3 nucleotides read TGTGCCACCAGCAGAGATTGGACTAGTGAAGCTTTCTTT. This rearrangement joins TRBV15 to TRBJ1-1; D is undetermined. The CDR3 spans 13 residues. The germline V gene has CDR1 LNHNV and CDR2 YYDKDF (reference sequence). V lost 0 bases and J 7 bases, leaving 9 bases between the germline ends.

This chain joins TRBV19 and TRBJ1-5, with D possibly matching TRBD1 (6 bases). V lost 9 bases and J 7 bases, leaving 19 bases between the germline ends. The CDR3 is made up of 14 amino acids. The germline CDR1 and CDR2 sequences are LNHDA and SQIVND (reference sequence). The CDR3: CASSGRVGGQPQHF. The CDR3 DNA reads as TGTGCCAGCTCAGGAAGGGTTGGGGGCCAGCCCCAGCATTTT. The full variable domain, in which reference TRBV19 and TRBJ1-5 provide the parts outside the CDR3, is DGGITQSPKYLFRKEGQNVTLSCEQNLNHDAMYWYRQDPGQGLRLIYYSQIVNDFQKGDIAEGYSVSREKKESFPLTVTSAQKNPTAFYLCASSGRVGGQPQHFGDGTRLSIL.

V usage is TRBV30 and J usage is TRBJ2-1, with TRBD2 matching over 7 bases. V shed 1 base and J 3 bases; nucleotides not matched to a gene: 3. CDR1 and CDR2 (germline): GTSNPN, SVGIG (reference sequence). The CDR3 contains 14 residues. The CDR3 loop reads CAWSGPSGYNEQFF. For the CDR3, the DNA is TGTGCCTGGAGTGGCCCTAGCGGCTACAATGAGCAGTTCTTC. Supplemented by reference TRBV30 and TRBJ2-1, the full variable domain reads SQTIHQWPATLVQPVGSPLSLECTVEGTSNPNLYWYRQAAGRGLQLLFYSVGIGQISSEVPQNLSASRPQDRQFILSSKKLLLSDSGFYLCAWSGPSGYNEQFFGPGTRLTVL.

V is TRBV5-1 and J is TRBJ1-1; possibly TRBD1 for D (5 bases). V was clipped by 1 base and J by 2 bases, with 12 bases between them. The CDR3 runs to 15 residues. Germline V gives CDR1 SGHRS, CDR2 YFSETQ. CDR3 sequence reads: CASSLKAGGNTEAFF. The CDR3 region has the DNA TGCGCCAGCAGCTTGAAAGCGGGGGGAAACACTGAAGCTTTCTTT.

The chain combines TRBV7-2 with TRBJ1-6; TRBD1 matches 10 bases. Germline V gene sequence: CDR1 SGHTA, CDR2 FQGNSA. CDR3 size: 15 residues. V dropped 5 bases and J dropped 10; count of bases not matched to a gene: 8. In nucleotides, the CDR3 is TGTGCCAGCAGCCTACCCCCGGGACAGGGGTCACCCCTCCACTTT. It yields the protein CASSLPPGQGSPLHF.

The chain has TRBV5-1 and TRBJ2-3; D is possibly TRBD1 (5 bases). Germline CDR1 and CDR2: SGHRS and YFSETQ. V dropped 3 bases and J dropped 2 bases, with 10 bases sitting between them. This CDR3 has 14 residues. The CDR3 loop reads CASSWGSSTDTQYF. The CDR3 DNA is TGCGCCAGCAGCTGGGGCAGTTCCACAGATACGCAGTATTTT.

This chain joins TRBV6-1 and TRBJ1-2; a weak D match, TRBD1 (5 bases). Germline V lookup: CDR1 MNHNS, CDR2 SASEGT. V lost 6 bases and J lost 2, with 13 bases in between. The CDR3 consists of 14 residues. CDR3 protein: CASSLDTSNYGYTF. CDR3 nucleotide sequence: TGTGCCAGCAGCCTGGACACCTCGAACTATGGCTACACCTTC.